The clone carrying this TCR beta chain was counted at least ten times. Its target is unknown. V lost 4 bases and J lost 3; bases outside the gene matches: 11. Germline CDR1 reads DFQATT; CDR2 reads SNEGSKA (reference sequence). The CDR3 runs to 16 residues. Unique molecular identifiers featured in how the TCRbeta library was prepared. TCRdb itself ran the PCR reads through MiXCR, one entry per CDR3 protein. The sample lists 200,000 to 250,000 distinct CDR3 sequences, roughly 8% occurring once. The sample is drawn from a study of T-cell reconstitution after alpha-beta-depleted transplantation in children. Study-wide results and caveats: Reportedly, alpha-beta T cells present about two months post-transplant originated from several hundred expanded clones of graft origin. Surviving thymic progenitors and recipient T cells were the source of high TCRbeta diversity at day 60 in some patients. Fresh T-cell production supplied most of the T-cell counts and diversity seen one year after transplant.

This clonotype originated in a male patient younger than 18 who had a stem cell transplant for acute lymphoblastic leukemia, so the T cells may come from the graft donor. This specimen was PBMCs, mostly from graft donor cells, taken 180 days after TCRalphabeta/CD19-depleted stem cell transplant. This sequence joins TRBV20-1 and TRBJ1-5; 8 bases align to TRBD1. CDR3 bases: TGCAGTGCTAAAGAGCAGGGGGCCCCTTCCAATCAGCCCCAGCATTTT. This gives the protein CSAKEQGAPSNQPQHF.